This TCR beta chain was retrieved from a study of T cell clonotyping in hematopoietic cell transplantation. Germline lookup yields CDR1 SGHNT and CDR2 YYREEE (reference sequence). The CDR3 runs to 12 residues. V trimming: 6 bases; J trimming: 3 bases; junction bases outside the gene matches: 2. Data came from immunoSEQ multiplex PCR; TCRdb stores just in-frame clones and leaves some out. The sample shows about 4,600 clones, approximately 80% of them seen only once. This rearrangement joins TRBV5-4 to TRBJ1-2; 7 bases agree with TRBD1. This TCR derives from a female patient aged 50-65 years who had an allogeneic stem cell transplant from an unrelated donor, so the T cells may come from the graft donor. Some clones in this sample may be carry-over from other donors' samples. This specimen was peripheral blood mononuclear cells, taken 100 days after allogeneic stem cell transplant. CDR3 residues: CASKGQHYGYTF. CDR3 DNA: TGTGCCAGCAAGGGACAGCACTATGGCTACACCTTC.